Sequencing of this TCR beta chain was carried out in a study of neurological immune-mediated disorders. Template-switch 5'RACE cDNA synthesis added a 10-nucleotide unique molecular identifier. MiXCR, run by TCRdb on the 5' RACE reads, gives a single entry per CDR3 protein. The data contain roughly 60,000 distinct CDR3 sequences, roughly 10% of them singletons. This clonotype was seen many times. Time point meaning: longitudinal time-point 2. The V and J ends lost 6 bases and 9 bases respectively, with 15 bases between them. In germline, CDR1 is LNHNV, CDR2 YYDKDF (reference sequence). The CDR3 sequence is 13 residues long.

The chain carries TRBV15 and TRBJ1-5, with D hard to call. This TCR was recovered from a man younger than 40 in good health. Sample: PBMCs. The DNA of the CDR3 is TGTGCCACCAGGTCAGCTTTGGATTGGCCCCAGCATTTT. It codes for CATRSALDWPQHF.